The clone carrying this T cell receptor (beta chain) occurred once. The data originate from a study of blood T cell repertoires in COVID-19. This table comes from immunoSEQ multiplex PCR, and its TCRdb copy is limited to in-frame clones, with some not included. In the table there are approximately 380,000 clones, 88% of which are singletons. Each participant's cohort was designated according to participant-reported clinical history. CDR3 size: 15 residues. Germline V gives CDR1 SEHNR, CDR2 FQNEAQ (reference sequence). V lost 5 bases and J lost 0; bases outside the gene matches: 2. The clonotype originates from a young woman who had recovered from COVID-19. The sample was PBMCs or T cells enriched from blood (not recorded which). The chain employs TRBV7-9 and TRBJ1-4; TRBD1 agrees at 8 bases. The CDR3 sequence: CASSEGQATNEKLFF. CDR3 bases: TGTGCCAGCAGCGAGGGACAGGCAACTAATGAAAAACTGTTTTTT. Together with reference TRBV7-9 and TRBJ1-4, the CDR3 gives the full variable domain: DTGVSQNPRHKITKRGQNVTFRCDPISEHNRLYWYRQTLGQGPEFLTYFQNEAQLEKSRLLSDRFSAERPKGSFSTLEIQRTEQGDSAMYLCASSEGQATNEKLFFGSGTQLSVL.